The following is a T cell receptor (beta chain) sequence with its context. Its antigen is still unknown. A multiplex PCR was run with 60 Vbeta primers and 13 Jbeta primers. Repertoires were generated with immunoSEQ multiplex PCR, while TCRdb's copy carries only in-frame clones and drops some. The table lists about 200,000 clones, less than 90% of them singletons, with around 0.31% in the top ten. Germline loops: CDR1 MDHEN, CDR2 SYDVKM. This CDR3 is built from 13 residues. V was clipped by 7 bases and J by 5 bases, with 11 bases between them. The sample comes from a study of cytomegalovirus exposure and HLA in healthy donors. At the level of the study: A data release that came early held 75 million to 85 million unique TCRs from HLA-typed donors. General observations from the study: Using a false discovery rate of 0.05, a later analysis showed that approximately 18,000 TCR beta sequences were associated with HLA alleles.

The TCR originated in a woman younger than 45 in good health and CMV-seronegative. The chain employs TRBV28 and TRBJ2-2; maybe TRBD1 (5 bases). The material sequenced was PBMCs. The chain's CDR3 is CASKQGGTGELFF. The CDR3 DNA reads TGTGCCAGCAAGCAGGGTGGGACCGGGGAGCTGTTTTTT. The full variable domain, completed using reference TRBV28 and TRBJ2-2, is DVKVTQSSRYLVKRTGEKVFLECVQDMDHENMFWYRQDPGLGLRLIYFSYDVKMKEKGDIPEGYSVSREKKERFSLILESASTNQTSMYLCASKQGGTGELFFGEGSRLTVL.